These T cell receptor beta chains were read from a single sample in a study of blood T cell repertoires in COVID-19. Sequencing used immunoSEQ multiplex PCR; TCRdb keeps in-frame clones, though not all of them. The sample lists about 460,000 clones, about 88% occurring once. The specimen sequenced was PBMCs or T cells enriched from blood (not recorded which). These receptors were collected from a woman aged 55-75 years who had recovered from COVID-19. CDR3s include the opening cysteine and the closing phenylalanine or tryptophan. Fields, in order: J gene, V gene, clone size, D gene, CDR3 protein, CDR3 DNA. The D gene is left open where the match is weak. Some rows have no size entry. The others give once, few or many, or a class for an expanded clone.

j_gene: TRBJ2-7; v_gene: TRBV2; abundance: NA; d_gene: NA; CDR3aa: CASSEGLVTYEQYF; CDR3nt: TGTGCCAGCAGTGAAGGACTAGTAACCTACGAGCAGTACTTC
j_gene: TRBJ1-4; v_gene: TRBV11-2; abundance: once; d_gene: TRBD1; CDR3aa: CASSLVGQGFPNEKLFF; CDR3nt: TGTGCCAGCAGCTTAGTGGGACAGGGTTTTCCTAATGAAAAACTGTTTTTT
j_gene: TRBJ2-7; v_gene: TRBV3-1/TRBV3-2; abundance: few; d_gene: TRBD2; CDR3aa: CASRGTRYYEQYF; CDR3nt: TGTGCCAGCCGCGGGACTAGGTACTACGAGCAGTACTTC
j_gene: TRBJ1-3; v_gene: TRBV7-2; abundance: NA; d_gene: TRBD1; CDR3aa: CASSIPTGRNTIYF; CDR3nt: TGTGCCAGCAGCATCCCGACAGGGCGAAACACCATATATTTT
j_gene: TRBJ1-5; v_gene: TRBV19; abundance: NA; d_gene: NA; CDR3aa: CASSGVGNQPQHF; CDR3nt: TGTGCCAGTTCAGGGGTTGGCAATCAGCCCCAGCATTTT
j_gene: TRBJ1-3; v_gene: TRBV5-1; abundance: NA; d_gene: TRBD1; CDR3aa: CASSLSRGIGNTIYF; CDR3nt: TGCGCCAGCAGCTTGTCCAGGGGGATCGGAAACACCATATATTTT
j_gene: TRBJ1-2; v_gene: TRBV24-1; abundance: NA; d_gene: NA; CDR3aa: CATSDPGTKGYGYTF; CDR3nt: TGTGCCACCAGTGATCCCGGGACTAAGGGCTATGGCTACACCTTC
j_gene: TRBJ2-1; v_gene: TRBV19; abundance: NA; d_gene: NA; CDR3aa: CASSIDSGGRGEQFF; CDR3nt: TGTGCCAGTAGTATAGATAGCGGAGGGAGAGGGGAGCAGTTCTTC
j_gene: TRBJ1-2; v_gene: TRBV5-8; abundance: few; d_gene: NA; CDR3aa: CASSLGGPSGYGYTF; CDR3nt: TGTGCCAGCAGCTTGGGGGGGCCCTCGGGCTATGGCTACACCTTC
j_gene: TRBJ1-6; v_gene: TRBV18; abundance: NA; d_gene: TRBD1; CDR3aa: CASSPLQRDRGRTPLHF; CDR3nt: TGTGCCAGCTCACCCCTACAACGGGACAGGGGAAGGACACCCCTCCACTTT
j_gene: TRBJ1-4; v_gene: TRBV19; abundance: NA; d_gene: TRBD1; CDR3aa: CASSDPGQGRTNEKLFF; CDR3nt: TGTGCCAGTAGTGACCCGGGACAGGGGAGAACTAATGAAAAACTGTTTTTT
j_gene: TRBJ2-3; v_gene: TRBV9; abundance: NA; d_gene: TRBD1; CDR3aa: CASSVVHQGATDTQYF; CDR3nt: TGTGCCAGCAGCGTAGTCCATCAGGGGGCCACAGATACGCAGTATTTT
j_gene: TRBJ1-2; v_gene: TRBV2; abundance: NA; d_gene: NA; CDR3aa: CASNGGTNYGYTF; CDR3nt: TGTGCCAGCAACGGCGGTACTAACTATGGCTACACCTTC
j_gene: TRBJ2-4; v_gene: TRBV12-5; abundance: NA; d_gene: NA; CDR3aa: CASGSGEGIQYF; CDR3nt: TGTGCTAGTGGTTCAGGGGAGGGCATTCAGTACTTC
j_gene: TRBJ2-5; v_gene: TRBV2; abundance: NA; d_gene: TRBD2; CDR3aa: CASRPTSGVPQETQYF; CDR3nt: TGTGCCAGCAGGCCTACTAGCGGGGTTCCCCAAGAGACCCAGTACTTC
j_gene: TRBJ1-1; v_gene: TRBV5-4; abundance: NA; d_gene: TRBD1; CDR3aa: CASSPGGNTEAFF; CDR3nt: TGTGCCAGCAGCCCAGGGGGGAACACTGAAGCTTTCTTT
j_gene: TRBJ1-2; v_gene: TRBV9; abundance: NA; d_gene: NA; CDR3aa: CASSVASHYGYTF; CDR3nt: TGTGCCAGCAGCGTGGCCTCTCACTATGGCTACACCTTC
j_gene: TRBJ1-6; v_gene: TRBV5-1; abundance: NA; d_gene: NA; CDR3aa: CASSLAGGGHSPLHF; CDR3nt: TGCGCCAGCAGCTTGGCGGGAGGGGGTCATTCACCCCTCCACTTT
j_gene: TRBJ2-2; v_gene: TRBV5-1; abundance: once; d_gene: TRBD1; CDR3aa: CASSLGVTGETGELFF; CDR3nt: TGCGCCAGCAGCTTAGGGGTCACAGGGGAGACCGGGGAGCTGTTTTTT
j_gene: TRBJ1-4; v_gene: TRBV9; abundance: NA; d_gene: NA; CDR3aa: CASSVGTTASNEKLFF; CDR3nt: TGTGCCAGCAGCGTAGGCACGACAGCCTCTAATGAAAAACTGTTTTTT
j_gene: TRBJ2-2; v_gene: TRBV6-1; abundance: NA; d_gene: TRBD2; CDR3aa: CASSDPGLVSVGELFF; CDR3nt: TGTGCCAGCAGTGACCCCGGACTAGTATCGGTCGGGGAGCTGTTTTTT
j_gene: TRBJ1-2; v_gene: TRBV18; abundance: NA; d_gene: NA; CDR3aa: CASSPEAGKNYGYTF; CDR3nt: TGTGCCAGCTCACCAGAGGCCGGGAAGAACTATGGCTACACCTTC
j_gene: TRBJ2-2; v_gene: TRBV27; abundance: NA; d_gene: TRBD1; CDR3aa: CASSFYRGGELFF; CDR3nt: TGTGCCAGCAGTTTTTACAGGGGCGGGGAGCTGTTTTTT
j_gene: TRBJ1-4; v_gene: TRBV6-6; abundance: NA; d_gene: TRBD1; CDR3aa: CASSPRDRGPDNEKLFF; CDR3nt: TGTGCCAGCAGTCCCCGGGACAGGGGGCCGGATAATGAAAAACTGTTTTTT
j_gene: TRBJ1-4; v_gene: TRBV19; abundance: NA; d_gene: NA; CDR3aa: CASSIGTATNEKLFF; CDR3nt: TGTGCCAGTAGTATAGGTACTGCAACTAATGAAAAACTGTTTTTT
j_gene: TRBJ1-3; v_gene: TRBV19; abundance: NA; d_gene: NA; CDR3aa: CASRPRDSGNTIYF; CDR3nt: TGTGCCAGTAGGCCCCGGGACTCTGGAAACACCATATATTTT
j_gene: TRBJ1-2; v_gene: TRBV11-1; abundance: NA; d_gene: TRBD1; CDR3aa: CASSLGSAGGFF; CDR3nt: TGTGCCAGCAGCTTAGGGTCGGCAGGGGGGTTTTTC
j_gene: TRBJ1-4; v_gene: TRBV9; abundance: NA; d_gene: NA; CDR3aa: CASSARGSSGNEKLFF; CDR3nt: TGTGCCAGCAGCGCTCGGGGATCCTCGGGGAATGAAAAACTGTTTTTT
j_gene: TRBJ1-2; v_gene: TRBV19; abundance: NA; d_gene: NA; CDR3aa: CATKGGEASGYTF; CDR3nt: TGTGCCACAAAGGGAGGGGAAGCTTCTGGCTACACCTTC
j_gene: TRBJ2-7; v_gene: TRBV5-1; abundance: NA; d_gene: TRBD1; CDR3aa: CASSLGGQGSYEQYF; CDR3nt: TGCGCCAGCAGCTTGGGGGGACAGGGTTCCTACGAGCAGTACTTC
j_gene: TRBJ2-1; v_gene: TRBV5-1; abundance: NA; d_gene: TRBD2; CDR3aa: CASSVLSGTSGPEQFF; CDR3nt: TGCGCCAGCAGCGTTTTATCCGGGACTAGCGGCCCTGAGCAGTTCTTC
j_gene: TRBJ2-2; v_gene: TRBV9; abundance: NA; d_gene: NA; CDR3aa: CASSPTNRENTGELFF; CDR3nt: TGTGCCAGCAGCCCGACCAACAGGGAAAACACCGGGGAGCTGTTTTTT
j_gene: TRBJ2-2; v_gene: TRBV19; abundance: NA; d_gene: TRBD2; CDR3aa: CASRPRGANTGELFF; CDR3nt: TGTGCCAGCCGACCGCGGGGGGCCAACACCGGGGAGCTGTTTTTT
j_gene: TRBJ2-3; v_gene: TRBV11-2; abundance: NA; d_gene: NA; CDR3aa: CASSLTGTDTQYF; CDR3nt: TGTGCCAGCAGCTTAACAGGCACAGATACGCAGTATTTT
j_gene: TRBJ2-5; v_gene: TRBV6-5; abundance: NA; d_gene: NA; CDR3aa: CASTQTDRQETQYF; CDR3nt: TGTGCCAGCACTCAGACAGATCGCCAAGAGACCCAGTACTTC
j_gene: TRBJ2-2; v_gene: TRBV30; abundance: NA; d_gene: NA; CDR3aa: CASAWGGGGELFF; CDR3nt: TGTGCCTCTGCCTGGGGCGGCGGCGGGGAGCTGTTTTTT
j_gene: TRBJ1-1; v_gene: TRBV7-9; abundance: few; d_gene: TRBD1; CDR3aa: CASSIGTGTNTEAFF; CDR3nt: TGTGCCAGCAGCATCGGGACAGGAACGAACACTGAAGCTTTCTTT
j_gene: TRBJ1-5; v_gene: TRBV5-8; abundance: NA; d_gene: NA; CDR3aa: CASSVGYGGRNQPQHF; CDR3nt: TGTGCCAGCAGCGTCGGATACGGGGGTCGCAATCAGCCCCAGCATTTT
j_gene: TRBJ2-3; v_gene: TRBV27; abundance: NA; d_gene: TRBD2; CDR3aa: CASKRLAGDTQYF; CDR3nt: TGTGCCAGCAAGAGACTAGCGGGGGATACGCAGTATTTT